A selection of T cell receptor beta chains follows, all from one sample in a study of CD8+CD57+ T cells in acquired aplastic anemia. Each CDR3 protein is one row after TCRdb ran MiXCR on the reads. Of about half a million distinct CDR3 sequences in the sample, about a third were seen once. The source material was sorted CD4+, CD8+, or CD8+CD57+ T cells (not recorded which) from PBMCs. Receptors were obtained from a human donor with aplastic anemia. Each CDR3 is given with its conserved first and last residue. Each record gives: V gene, D gene, J gene, clone size, CDR3 DNA, CDR3 protein. The D gene is left open where the match is weak. Rows give clone size only sometimes, using once, few, many, or a class for an expanded clone.

TRBV5-1	NA	TRBJ2-7	many	TGCGCCAGCAGCTTGGCAGGCTACACCTACGAGCAGTACTTC	CASSLAGYTYEQYF
TRBV18	NA	TRBJ1-1	few	TGTGCCAGCTCACCGCTACAGGGCGCTGAAGCTTTCTTT	CASSPLQGAEAFF
TRBV9	NA	TRBJ1-3	NA	TGTGCCGGCAGCGTAGGGGTAACGGTTGGAAACACCATATATTTT	CAGSVGVTVGNTIYF
TRBV5-1	TRBD2	TRBJ2-5	few	TGCGCCAGCAGGACGGGGGGGGCAGGTGAGACCCAGTACTTC	CASRTGGAGETQYF
TRBV7-6	NA	TRBJ2-5	many	TGTGCCAGCAGTATGATTCTGGAGACCCAGTACTTC	CASSMILETQYF
TRBV2	NA	TRBJ1-6	many	TGTGCCAGCAGGGAAGGCAGCCGAGGGGGACCCCTCCACTTT	CASREGSRGGPLHF
TRBV2	NA	TRBJ2-5	once	TGTGCCAGCAGTATCGCCCGGGATAGCTGGGAGACCCAGTACTTC	CASSIARDSWETQYF
TRBV10-2	NA	TRBJ1-5	NA	TGCGCCAGCAGTGAGATGTATATCAATCAGCCCCAGCATTTT	CASSEMYINQPQHF
TRBV6-5	NA	TRBJ2-7	NA	TGTGCCAGCAGTCCGCTTAGGGACTCCTACGAGCAGTACTTC	CASSPLRDSYEQYF
TRBV11-1	TRBD2	TRBJ2-2	NA	TGTGCCAGCAGCCGACTAGCGGGGGGGCTCATGGCCGGGGAGCTGTTTTTT	CASSRLAGGLMAGELFF
TRBV7-2	NA	TRBJ2-5	NA	TGTGCCAGCAGTCTCCGTCAGATAGGAGAGACCCAGTACTTC	CASSLRQIGETQYF
TRBV7-2	NA	TRBJ1-1	NA	TGTGCCAGCAGCTCTACACGGACGGTGAACACTGAAGCTTTCTTT	CASSSTRTVNTEAFF
TRBV25-1	NA	TRBJ1-4	many	TGTGCCAGCAGTGGACTCGGACAGACAAAACTGTTTTTT	CASSGLGQTKLFF
TRBV2	NA	TRBJ2-5	few	TGTGCCAGCAGCTTAGGCGGGAAGGGAGAGACCCAGTACTTC	CASSLGGKGETQYF
TRBV20-1	NA	TRBJ2-3	NA	TGCAGTGCCGCTTCGGCGACTCTTCGGGAGACAGATACGCAGTATTTT	CSAASATLRETDTQYF
TRBV5-1	NA	TRBJ1-1	NA	TGCGCCAGCAGCTTGGCGGCGGTTGGGAACACTGAAGCTTTCTTT	CASSLAAVGNTEAFF
TRBV7-2	NA	TRBJ1-4	few	TGTGCCAGCAGCGCGGGGACGGTGACTAATGAAAAACTGTTTTTT	CASSAGTVTNEKLFF
TRBV7-8	NA	TRBJ2-7	many	TGTGCCAGCAGCTTAGGCAGGGTCTCCTACGAGCAGTACTTC	CASSLGRVSYEQYF
TRBV19	NA	TRBJ1-2	NA	TGTGCCAGTAGCCGGACAGCTAACTATGGCTACACCTTC	CASSRTANYGYTF
TRBV12-3/TRBV12-4	NA	TRBJ1-1	few	TGTGCCAGCAGTTTAGGGTACTCGAACACTGAAGCTTTCTTT	CASSLGYSNTEAFF
TRBV20-1	TRBD2	TRBJ2-5	NA	TGCAGTGCTTCTAGCGGGAGTGAGACCCAGTACTTC	CSASSGSETQYF
TRBV25-1	NA	TRBJ2-3	many	TGTGCCAGCAGTTTAGCGGAGGGGGGAGATACGCAGTATTTT	CASSLAEGGDTQYF